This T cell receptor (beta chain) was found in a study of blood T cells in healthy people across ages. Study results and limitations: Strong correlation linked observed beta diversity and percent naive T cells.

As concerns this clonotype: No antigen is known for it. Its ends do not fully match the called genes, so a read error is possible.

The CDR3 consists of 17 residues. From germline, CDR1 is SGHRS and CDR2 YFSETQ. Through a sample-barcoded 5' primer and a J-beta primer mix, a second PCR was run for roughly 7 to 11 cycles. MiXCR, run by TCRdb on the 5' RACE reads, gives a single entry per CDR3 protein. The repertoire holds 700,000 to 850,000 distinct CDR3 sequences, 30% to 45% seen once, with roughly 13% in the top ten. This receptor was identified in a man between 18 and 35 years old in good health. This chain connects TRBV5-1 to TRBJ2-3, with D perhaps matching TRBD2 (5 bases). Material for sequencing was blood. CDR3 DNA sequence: TGCGCCGGCAGCTTGGCATTAGCGCGGGCTAGCACAGATACGCAGTATTTT. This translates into CAGSLALARASTDTQYF. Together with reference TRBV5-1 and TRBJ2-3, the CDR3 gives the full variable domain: KAGVTQTPRYLIKTRGQQVTLSCSPISGHRSVSWYQQTPGQGLQFLFEYFSETQRNKGNFPGRFSGRQFSNSRSEMNVSTLELGDSALYLCAGSLALARASTDTQYFGPGTRLTVL.